This T cell receptor (beta chain) is from a study of blood T cells in healthy people across ages. Broader study findings: A strong correlation was seen between TCR beta diversity and naive T cell percentage. Compared with aged donors, long-lived donors showed fewer expanded clones, suggesting selection.

The table lists this clonotype with a few counts. The antigen is unknown. The second PCR ran roughly 6 to 11 cycles with a sample-barcoded 5' primer and J-beta primers. TCRdb redid the calling of the 5' RACE reads with MiXCR, one entry per CDR3 protein. The repertoire consists of 800,000 to 950,000 distinct CDR3 sequences, with about 34% occurring once and the leading ten covering 13%. The CDR3 contains 19 residues. The ends lost 4 bases at V and 1 base at J; junction bases unmatched: 9. Germline V lookup: CDR1 SEHNR, CDR2 FQNEAQ (reference sequence). V usage is TRBV7-9 and J usage is TRBJ2-1; 14 bases are a match to TRBD2. Sequenced material: blood. The origin of this receptor is a man between 18 and 29 years old in good health. Written as DNA, the CDR3 is TGTGCCAGCAGCTCCATCCGGACTAGCGGGGGGTTATCCTACAATGAGCAGTTCTTC. Amino acids: CASSSIRTSGGLSYNEQFF.